This paragraph reports one TCR beta chain. This clonotype was seen at least ten times. The clone's antigen remains unknown. Base qualities are missing; no much larger clone stands one base away. The CDR3 measures 13 amino acids from cysteine to phenylalanine. Of all the DNA, just the CDR3 is kept, 39 bases in frame from base 1. V has 7 bases trimmed and J has 1 base trimmed; junction bases matching no gene number 3. From a lookup of the germline V gene (reference sequence), CDR1 and CDR2 are LNHDA and SQIVND. The data stem from a study of Graves' ophthalmopathy and Graves' hyperthyroidism (dated by TCRdb to the late 2010s). As for the study more broadly: Peripheral blood was collected at initial diagnosis, before any treatment. The study used TCR beta repertoire signatures to distinguish Graves' ophthalmopathy from Graves' hyperthyroidism and to predict progression to ophthalmopathy. In total, 135 blood samples were TCR-sequenced: around 42 ophthalmopathy, about 75 hyperthyroidism and around 17 hyperthyroidism-to-ophthalmopathy patients. To explore V-J signatures that separate ophthalmopathy from hyperthyroidism, a discovery set of more than 95 patients was enrolled, consisting of approximately 44 with ophthalmopathy and some 59 with stable hyperthyroidism. An independent validation cohort comprised 18 hyperthyroidism patients and 15 to 17 patients who later progressed from hyperthyroidism to ophthalmopathy. In six hyperthyroidism patients, the T-cell repertoire of thyroid tissue was compared with the T-cell repertoire of blood. Once sampling was done, hyperthyroidism patients were given methimazole at a starting dose of 30 mg daily, while ophthalmopathy patients were given high-dose intravenous methylprednisolone.

TCR beta CDR3 regions were amplified from RNA transcripts for repertoire sequencing. HTBI primers and the Qiagen OneStep RT-PCR kit were used in a first-round RT-PCR, which was followed by a second-round multiplex PCR, size selection and purification. Libraries were sequenced paired-end with 100 bp reads on an Illumina HiSeq2000. As for the original processing: SOAPnuke was used to process the reads, throwing out any read that had adapters, had uncalled bases, had a mean Phred below 15, or lacked an exact constant-primer or identifier match. COPE v1.2.5 was used to merge high-quality paired reads. Each unique nucleotide sequence was treated as a clonotype, and MiTCR v1.1 was used to align the clonotypes to the IMGT TRB V, D and J references. The analysis was limited to V-J combinations with a frequency above 0.0001, which together covered more than 99% of repertoires. A TCR clonal expansion and chaos score per V-J combination was defined as the ratio of F50 clonal expansion to chaos observed in the TCRdist matrix. Features were reduced by Welch's t-statistics and random forest to over 10 V-J combinations, which fed a naive Bayes classifier. Thyroid-blood repertoire similarity was quantified with the Morisita-Horn index. The public reads were run again by TCRdb, first through fastp at Q25 and then through MiXCR, and only productive beta chains were kept. Entries are consolidated by CDR3 protein sequence, retaining the most common genes and DNA. Here the V and J calls rest on TCRdb's processing, not on the authors' analysis. For this sample the table gives around 660,000 distinct CDR3 sequences, of which about 40% were detected only once. The top ten clones comprise around 3% of the sample.

Study-wide findings and limitations: Among expanded thyroid clonotypes with frequency above 0.001, most also showed up in blood, which suggests that blood repertoires may reflect the thyroid immune response. In cross-validation, the 13-signature model distinguished ophthalmopathy from stable hyperthyroidism with 87.88% sensitivity and about 81% specificity, while in the test set the corresponding values were about 80% and 75%. Sample size was not predetermined statistically, and investigators were not blinded to group allocation. In validation, the model predicted ophthalmopathy progression with over 60% sensitivity and 72% to 80% specificity; fewer than 15 predicted patients were CT-confirmed with GO in a median of approximately six months.

Patients with ophthalmopathy had moderately to severely active disease, with a Clinical Activity Score of 3 or more, a NOSPECS grade of 4 or more, and a disease duration of less than 3 months. Patients were excluded if they had other autoimmune diseases, uncontrolled infections, pregnancy or lactation. Clinical symptoms, serum thyroxine, TRAb, thyroid ultrasound and orbital computed tomography formed the basis of the diagnosis. Ficoll-Paque density gradient centrifugation was used to isolate PBMCs from 9.5 to 10 ml of fresh peripheral blood. Total RNA was extracted with Trizol reagent and quality-checked on an Agilent 2100 Bioanalyzer.

The V gene is TRBV19 and the J gene is TRBJ1-1; 7 middle bases align to TRBD1. Sequencing was performed on peripheral blood. This clonotype originated in an adult man with Graves' ophthalmopathy. The CDR3 is CASKNRGNTEAFF. The nucleotides read TGTGCCAGTAAGAACAGGGGGAACACTGAAGCTTTCTTT.